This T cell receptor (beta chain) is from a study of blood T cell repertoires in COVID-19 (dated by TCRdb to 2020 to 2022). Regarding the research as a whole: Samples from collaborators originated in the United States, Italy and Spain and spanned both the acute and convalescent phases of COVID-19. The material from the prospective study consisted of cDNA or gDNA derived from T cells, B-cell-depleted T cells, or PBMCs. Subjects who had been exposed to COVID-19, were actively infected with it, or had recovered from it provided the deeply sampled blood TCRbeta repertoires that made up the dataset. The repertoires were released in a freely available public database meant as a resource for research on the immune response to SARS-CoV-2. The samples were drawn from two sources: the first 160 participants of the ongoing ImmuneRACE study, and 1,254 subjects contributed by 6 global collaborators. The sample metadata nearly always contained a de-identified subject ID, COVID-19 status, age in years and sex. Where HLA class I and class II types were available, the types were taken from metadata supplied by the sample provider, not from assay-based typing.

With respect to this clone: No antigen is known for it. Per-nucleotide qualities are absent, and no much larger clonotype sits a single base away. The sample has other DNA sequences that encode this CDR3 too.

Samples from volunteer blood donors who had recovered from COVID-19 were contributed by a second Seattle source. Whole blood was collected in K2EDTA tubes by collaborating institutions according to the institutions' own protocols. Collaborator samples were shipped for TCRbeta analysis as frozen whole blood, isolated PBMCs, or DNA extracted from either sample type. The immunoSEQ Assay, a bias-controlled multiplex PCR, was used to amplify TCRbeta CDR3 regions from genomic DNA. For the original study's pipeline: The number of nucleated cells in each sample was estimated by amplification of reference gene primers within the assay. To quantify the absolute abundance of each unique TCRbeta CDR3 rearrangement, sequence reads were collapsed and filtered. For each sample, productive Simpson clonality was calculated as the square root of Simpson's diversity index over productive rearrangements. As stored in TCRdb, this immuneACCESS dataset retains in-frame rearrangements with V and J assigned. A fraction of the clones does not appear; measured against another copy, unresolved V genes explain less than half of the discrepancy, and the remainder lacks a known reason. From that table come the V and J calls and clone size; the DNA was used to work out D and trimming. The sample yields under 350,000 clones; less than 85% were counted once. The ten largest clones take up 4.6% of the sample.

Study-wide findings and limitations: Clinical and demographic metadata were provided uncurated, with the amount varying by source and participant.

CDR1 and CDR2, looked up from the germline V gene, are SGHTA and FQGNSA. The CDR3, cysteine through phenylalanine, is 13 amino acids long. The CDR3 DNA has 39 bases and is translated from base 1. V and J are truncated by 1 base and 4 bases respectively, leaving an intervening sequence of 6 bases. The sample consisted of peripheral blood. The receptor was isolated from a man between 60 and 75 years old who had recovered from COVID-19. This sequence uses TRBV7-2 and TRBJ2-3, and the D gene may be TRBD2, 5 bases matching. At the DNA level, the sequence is TGTGCCAGCAGCTTAGTGCGGGCAGATACGCAGTATTTT. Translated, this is CASSLVRADTQYF.